This T cell receptor beta chain was recovered during a study of identical twins. Study-level findings and limits: There were fewer insertions in abundant cord blood beta clonotypes, but memory repertoires showed no such pattern.

As to this clonotype: Its antigen remains unidentified.

With 0 bases removed from V and 2 bases from J, the gap between germline ends came to 14 bases. The CDR3 extends over 18 amino acids. Germline CDR1 and CDR2: LGHNA and YNFKEQ. Using its own MiXCR run on the 5' RACE reads, TCRdb lists one record per CDR3 protein. The repertoire includes some 730,000 distinct CDR3 sequences, 15% to 20% of them detected once, and 13% sits in the top ten. The data also belong to a second study, concerning T cells expressing NK-cell markers. That source notes: In the group of eight sequenced donors, seven were HCMV-seropositive and one was seronegative. Within several experiments, an anti-gamma-delta TCR antibody kept the sorting limited to alpha-beta TCR T cells.

This receptor was obtained from a woman younger than 30 in good health. The chain is built from TRBV4-2 and TRBJ2-6, with D perhaps given as TRBD1 or TRBD2 (5 bases each). Sequenced input: PBMCs. The CDR3 region is CASSQDKGRWPGANVLTF. DNA of the CDR3: TGTGCCAGCAGCCAAGATAAGGGGAGATGGCCTGGGGCCAACGTCCTGACTTTC.